Reported below is one T cell receptor (beta chain). Its antigen is currently not known. Base-call qualities are not available, and no considerably larger clone is one nucleotide away. From cysteine to phenylalanine, the CDR3 is 17 amino acids long. Just the 51-base CDR3 DNA is kept, in frame starting at base 1. Relative to germline, V is missing 4 bases and J is missing 0 bases, with 8 bases of the junction outside any gene match. CDR1 is given as LGHNA and CDR2 as YSLEER, both from the germline V gene. This specimen comes from a study of CD8 T cells in Susac syndrome (dated by TCRdb to about 2019). About the investigation overall: Whether CD8+ T cell activation and differentiation in Susac syndrome was antigen driven was tested using repertoire sequencing.

Peripheral blood CD8+ and CD4+ T cells from healthy donors, Susac syndrome patients and multiple sclerosis patients were profiled by high-throughput TCR beta sequencing. Healthy donors were age- and sex-matched controls. Bulk CD8+ and CD4+ T cells were purified magnetically by negative isolation, whereas CD8+ TEMRA cells were enriched by FACS. Blood was collected in EDTA tubes and processed within 24 hours, with PBMCs isolated through density gradient centrifugation. PBMCs intended for TCR sequencing were cryopreserved in liquid nitrogen and thawed later in a water bath at 37 degrees C. Purity of sorted or isolated CD4+, CD8+ and CD8+ TEMRA cells was at least 90%. Paper-wide results and their limitations: The number of individuals in the TCR sequencing and HLA analysis was recognized as being relatively small.

RNA was extracted using the RNeasy kit, and roughly 0.5 to 1 microgram was reverse transcribed with random hexamers. The immunoSEQ multiplex PCR assay, covering 54 Vbeta and 13 Jbeta segments, was used to amplify TCR beta CDR3 regions. To correct PCR amplification bias, a synthetic template baseline was used for both primer optimization and computational correction. Regarding the original processing steps: Reads were annotated to V, D and J genes per IMGT and analyzed with immunoSEQ Analyzer, keeping only productive sequences. Clonality was calculated as one minus the Shannon entropy normalized by log2 of the number of productive unique sequences. For each patient and control, public and private clones were evaluated among the 100 most prevalent clones. A clone was defined as Susac-specific if it was absent from the healthy and MS cohorts, from more than 850 published viral clones and from other ImmuneACCESS disease sequences. The public reads were run again by TCRdb, first through fastp at Q25 and then through MiXCR, and only productive beta chains were kept. Rows matching on CDR3 protein sequence are summarized as one entry with the most common DNA and genes. The V and J calls were determined by TCRdb, not by the authors. This sample gives approximately 170,000 distinct CDR3 sequences in total; approximately 90% of them show up just once. Approximately 0.082% of the sample is in the top ten clones.

This chain joins TRBV4-3 to TRBJ2-1; 8 central bases correspond to TRBD1. The sequenced sample was CD4+ T cells from PBMCs. The source of this sequence is a human donor in good health. The CDR3 is CASSLSNTGGSYNEQFF. The DNA reads TGCGCCAGCAGCCTCTCTAACACAGGGGGCTCCTACAATGAGCAGTTCTTC.